This TCR beta chain was identified during a study of blood T cell repertoires in COVID-19 (dated by TCRdb to about 2020). Context from the whole study: Collaborator samples came from the United States, Italy and Spain and covered acute and convalescent phases of COVID-19. The repertoires were released in a freely available public database meant as a resource for research on the immune response to SARS-CoV-2. A de-identified subject ID, COVID-19 status, age in years and sex were almost always included in the sample metadata. The samples were drawn from two sources: the first 160 participants of the ongoing ImmuneRACE study, and 1,254 subjects contributed by 6 global collaborators. The material from the prospective study consisted of cDNA or gDNA derived from T cells, B-cell-depleted T cells, or PBMCs. Subjects who had been exposed to COVID-19, were actively infected with it, or had recovered from it provided the deeply sampled blood TCRbeta repertoires that made up the dataset. Where available, HLA class I and class II types were taken from metadata supplied by the sample provider and were not determined by assay-based typing.

At one collaborating source in Seattle, patients were enrolled during active infection and were followed longitudinally through the course of disease. Each collaborating institution followed its own protocols to collect whole blood in K2EDTA tubes. For TCRbeta analysis, collaborators shipped samples in one of three forms: frozen whole blood, isolated PBMCs, or DNA extracted from either of those sample types. The CDR3 spans 12 residues, from the cysteine through the phenylalanine. The kept DNA is CDR3 alone, 36 bases in frame from the first base. V is clipped by 8 bases and J by 2 bases, and the sequence between their germline boundaries is 7 bases long. Reading the germline V gene (reference sequence) gives CDR1 LNHDA and CDR2 SQIVND. The immunoSEQ Assay, a bias-controlled multiplex PCR, was used to amplify TCRbeta CDR3 regions from genomic DNA. From the authors' description of their analysis: Within the assay, amplification of reference gene primers was used to estimate how many nucleated cells each sample contained. To quantify the absolute abundance of each unique TCRbeta CDR3 rearrangement, sequence reads were collapsed and filtered. For each sample, productive Simpson clonality was calculated by taking the square root of Simpson's diversity index across productive rearrangements. The table comes from immuneACCESS by way of TCRdb, which keeps in-frame sequences with V and J called. Part of the clones is missing from these tables; in studies checked, under half for an unresolved V gene and the rest for unknown reasons. V and J calls and clone size are those listed in that table; D and trimming were worked out from the DNA. Across this sample there are about 200,000 clones, with 82% seen only once. The leading ten clones occupy roughly 8% of the sample.

The study at large found these results: The amount of clinical and demographic metadata varied by source and participant and was provided uncurated.

This clone was found once. Its target antigen remains unknown. Per-base qualities were not stored, and no clone one base away is much larger. This specimen includes other DNA sequences encoding the same CDR3. The chain joins TRBV19 to TRBJ1-5; the D region possibly corresponds to TRBD1 (6 bases align). The source is a woman aged 55-70 years with COVID-19, enrolled during active disease. Sequenced input: peripheral blood. The CDR3 region has the sequence CASRQGNQPQHF. In nucleotides, the sequence is TGTGCCAGTCGACAGGGCAATCAGCCCCAGCATTTT.